A selection of T cell receptor beta chains follows, all from one sample in a study of blood T cells in healthy people across ages. MiXCR was run by TCRdb on the 5' RACE reads, yielding one entry per CDR3 protein. Counted here are some 850,000 distinct CDR3 sequences, roughly 24% occurring once; the ten biggest clones make up approximately 2.9%. This same sample was also part of a study on T cells of mothers and their children.

The sequenced material came from blood. The source of these receptors is a boy younger than 18 in good health. CDR3s include the opening cysteine and the closing phenylalanine or tryptophan.

>-|TRBV7-8
CASSLEVREAYEQYF
>TRBJ2-2|TRBV6-5
CASSYSSGTGQTGELFF
>TRBJ2-6|TRBV7-3
CASSYRTGPLSGANVLTF
>TRBJ1-1|TRBV5-1
CASSLSASTEAFF
>TRBJ1-2|TRBV6-5
CASSYSPSPLPRYTF
>TRBJ1-1|TRBV13
CASSLARDRALFTEAFF
>TRBJ2-4|TRBV20-1
CSAPEDSLAKNIQYF
>TRBJ1-6|TRBV5-5
CASSLRDSRSNSPLHF
>TRBJ1-5|TRBV10-3
CAVQPGTGTGLQPQHF
>TRBJ1-2|TRBV5-1
CASSLEVDGQGYGYTF
>TRBJ2-5|TRBV7-9
CASSSRTGKPQETQYF
>TRBJ1-2|TRBV9
CASSVEDRVGYTF
>-|TRBV10-2
CASLDALAGRYEQYF
>TRBJ2-5|TRBV3-1
CASSQRVSLGETQYF
>TRBJ1-1|TRBV7-2
CASSLTSEGETEAFF
>TRBJ2-5|TRBV29-1
CSASGGAQTQYF
>TRBJ2-3|TRBV15
CATSRDRSRTDTQYF
>TRBJ1-4|TRBV15
CATSTPRGPNEKLFF
>TRBJ2-5|TRBV7-3
CASSQGQGAPQETQYF
>TRBJ2-5|TRBV20-1
CSARDPSGGSKTQYF
>TRBJ1-5|TRBV19
CASRNSNQPQHF
>TRBJ2-1|TRBV5-1
CASTVGPANEQFF
>TRBJ2-1|TRBV20-1
CSAYHSGDSYNEQFF
>TRBJ2-2|TRBV7-9
CASSSSGDTGELFF
>TRBJ2-1|TRBV5-5
CASSPQVSEQFF
>TRBJ1-2|TRBV24-1
CATSGITSRISGYTF
>TRBJ2-7|TRBV7-9
CASSRDGASYEQYF
>TRBJ1-1|TRBV5-1
CASSLFTAEDEAFF
>TRBJ1-5|TRBV11-2
CASSSIPGPQHF
>TRBJ1-4|TRBV15
CATSRARGASTNEKLFF
>TRBJ2-3|TRBV7-9
CASSRGGAVSDTQYF
>TRBJ1-3|TRBV6-6
CASSYSTGALGNTIYF
>TRBJ1-4|TRBV15
CATSRVVDVNEKLFF
>TRBJ1-5|TRBV7-9
CASILATDSNQPQHF
>TRBJ2-1|TRBV12-3/TRBV12-4
CASSFTGTAPYNEQSF
>TRBJ2-1|TRBV20-1
CSAEPTQSYNEQFF
>TRBJ2-2|TRBV5-1
CASSSQTPGELFF
>TRBJ2-5|TRBV18
CASQGGENLPQYF
>TRBJ1-5|TRBV20-1
CSARDRDMGAYGNQPQHF
>TRBJ2-3|TRBV7-6
CASSLGGQNYDTDTQYF
>TRBJ2-7|TRBV7-9
CASSGTSGGDYYEQYF
>TRBJ2-5|TRBV24-1
CATSGALASRETQYF
>TRBJ2-5|TRBV6-5
CASTGGGRGETQYF
>TRBJ2-2|TRBV10-3
CAISPTGRTGELFF
>TRBJ2-5|TRBV20-1
CSARSPGLAGNRETQYF
>TRBJ1-2|TRBV27
CASSSRGQGGYGYTF
>TRBJ1-2|TRBV15
CATSPNSGTSYGYTF
>TRBJ2-1|TRBV5-1
CASSLGASAGEQFF
>TRBJ2-3|TRBV12-3/TRBV12-4
CASRGGLAADTQYF
>TRBJ2-7|TRBV7-6
CASSPSWSSGGSSSYEQYF
>TRBJ1-6|TRBV28
CASRTGAGSPLHF
>TRBJ1-5|TRBV15
CATSRDTTAQHF
>TRBJ2-5|TRBV20-1
CSAPTWDRAKTQYF
>TRBJ1-4|TRBV10-3
CAISEGGQGNEKLFF
>TRBJ2-5|TRBV10-2
CASSEGQGRKETQYF
>TRBJ2-1|TRBV7-9
CASSARDNWNEQFF
>TRBJ1-4|TRBV18
CASSTYRGEKLFF
>TRBJ2-7|TRBV20-1
CSAVLAGNYEQYF
>TRBJ1-4|TRBV7-9
CASSLGSGHEKLFF